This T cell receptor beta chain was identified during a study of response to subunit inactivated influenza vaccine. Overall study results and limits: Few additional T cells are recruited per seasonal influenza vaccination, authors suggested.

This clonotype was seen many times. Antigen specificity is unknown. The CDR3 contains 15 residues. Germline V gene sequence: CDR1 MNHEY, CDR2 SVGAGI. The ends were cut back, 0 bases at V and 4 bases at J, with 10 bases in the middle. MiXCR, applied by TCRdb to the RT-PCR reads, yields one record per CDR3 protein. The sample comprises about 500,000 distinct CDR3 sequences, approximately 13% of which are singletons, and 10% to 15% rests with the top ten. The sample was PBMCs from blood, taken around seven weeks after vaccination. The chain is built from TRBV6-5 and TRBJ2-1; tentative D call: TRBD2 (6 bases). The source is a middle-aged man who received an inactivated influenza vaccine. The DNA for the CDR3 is TGTGCCAGCAGTTACTCGTCGGGGGATTACAATGAGCAGTTCTTC. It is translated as CASSYSSGDYNEQFF.